This T cell receptor beta chain appears in the sequencing data of a study of blood T cell repertoires in COVID-19. The authors' processing: Amplification with reference gene primers provided the estimates of nucleated cell counts. Using immunoSEQ multiplex PCR, the repertoire was profiled, and TCRdb retains in-frame clones only, with some absent. From that table come the V and J calls and clone size; the DNA was used to work out D and trimming. The sample carries 110,000 to 150,000 clones, 84% recorded once. This clone was counted a few times. V lost 5 bases, J lost 10 bases, and 12 bases stayed unmatched. CDR1 SGHTA and CDR2 FQGTGA come from the germline V gene. CDR3 length: 16 residues.

The sequence was obtained from an elderly woman in a cohort sampled during active or convalescent COVID-19. The V gene is TRBV7-3, the J gene TRBJ1-6; TRBD1 agrees at 9 bases. The sample consisted of peripheral blood. The CDR3 DNA is TGTGCCAGCAGCCGGTCCGGGACAGGGAATAGGTCACCCCTCCACTTT. This encodes CASSRSGTGNRSPLHF.